One and the same sample provided the 4 T cell receptor beta chains below, sequenced in a study of neoadjuvant anti-PD-1 for oral cavity cancer. Generated by immunoSEQ multiplex PCR, the TCRdb table keeps only in-frame clones and is missing some. The table records some 14,000 clones, about two thirds of them present only once. Sequencing was performed on PBMCs, taken before nivolumab (anti-PD-1) treatment. All receptors derive from a person between 35 and 79 years old with oral cavity squamous cell carcinoma.

V usage is TRBV7-2 and J usage is TRBJ1-2; D unclear. The CDR3 is made up of 12 amino acids. Germline V gene data show CDR1 as SGHTA and CDR2 as FQGNSA. V gave up 0 bases and J gave up 4 bases, with 3 bases separating them. The DNA of the CDR3 is TGTGCCAGCAGCTTAGCGATCTATGGCTACACCTTC. Amino acid sequence: CASSLAIYGYTF. Drawing the rest from reference TRBV7-2 and TRBJ1-2, the complete variable domain is GAGVSQSPSNKVTEKGKDVELRCDPISGHTALYWYRQSLGQGLEFLIYFQGNSAPDKSGLPSDRFSAERTGGSVSTLTIQRTQQEDSAVYLCASSLAIYGYTFGSGTRLTVV.

The V call is TRBV14, the J call TRBJ1-1; D is uncertain. V lost 0 bases and J lost 0, with 11 bases in between. This CDR3 contains 16 residues. The germline gives CDR1 SGHDN, CDR2 FVKESK. CDR3 amino acids: CASSQETLGVNTEAFF. The CDR3 bases are TGTGCCAGCAGCCAAGAAACCCTCGGCGTGAACACTGAAGCTTTCTTT.

The chain couples TRBV5-4 to TRBJ1-1, with D maybe TRBD1 (5 bases). The V end was cut by 2 bases, the J end by 1 base, with 18 bases between. CDR3 length equals 17 residues. CDR1 and CDR2 from the germline V gene are SGHNT and YYREEE (reference sequence). The CDR3 sequence is CASSFGARGVRNTEAFF. The CDR3 DNA reads as TGTGCCAGCAGCTTTGGGGCTCGTGGGGTTCGGAACACTGAAGCTTTCTTT.

The J gene is TRBJ2-2, the V gene TRBV19; tentative D call: TRBD2 (6 bases). V was shortened by 5 bases and J by 2 bases, with 12 bases between the two germline ends. CDR3 size: 15 residues. Germline-derived CDR1 and CDR2 are LNHDA and SQIVND (reference sequence). Here the CDR3 reads CASSVAGLNTGELFF. In DNA form, the CDR3 reads TGTGCCAGTAGTGTGGCGGGGCTAAACACCGGGGAGCTGTTTTTT.